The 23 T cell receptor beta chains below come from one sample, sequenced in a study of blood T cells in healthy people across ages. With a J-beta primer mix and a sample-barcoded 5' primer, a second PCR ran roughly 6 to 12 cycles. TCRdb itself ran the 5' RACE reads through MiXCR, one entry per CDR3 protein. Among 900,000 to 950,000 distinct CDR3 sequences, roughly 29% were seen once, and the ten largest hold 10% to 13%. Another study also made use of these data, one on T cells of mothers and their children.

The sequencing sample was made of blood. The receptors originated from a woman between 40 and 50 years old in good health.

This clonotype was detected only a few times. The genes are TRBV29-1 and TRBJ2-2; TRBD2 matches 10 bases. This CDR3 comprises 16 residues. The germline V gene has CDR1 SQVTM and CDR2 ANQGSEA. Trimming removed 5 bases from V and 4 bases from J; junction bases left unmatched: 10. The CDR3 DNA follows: TGCAGCGTTTCCCACAGCGGGGGGGCCGCCACCGGGGAGCTGTTTTTT. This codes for CSVSHSGGAATGELFF.

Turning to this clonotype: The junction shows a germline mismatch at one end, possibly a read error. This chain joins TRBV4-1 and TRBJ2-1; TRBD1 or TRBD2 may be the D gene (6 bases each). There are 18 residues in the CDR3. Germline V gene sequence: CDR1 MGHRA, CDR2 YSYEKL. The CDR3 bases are TGCGCCAACAGCCGATTGCCCATTAGGGGGGCGTCCTACAATGAGCAGTTCTTC. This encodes CANSRLPIRGASYNEQFF.

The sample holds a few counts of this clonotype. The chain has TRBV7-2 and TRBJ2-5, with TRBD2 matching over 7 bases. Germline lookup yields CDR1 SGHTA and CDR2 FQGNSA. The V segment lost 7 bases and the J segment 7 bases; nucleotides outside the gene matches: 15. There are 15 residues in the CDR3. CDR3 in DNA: TGTGCCAGCACCCAGACTAGCAGGGCCGGGAGGACCCAGTACTTC. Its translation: CASTQTSRAGRTQYF.

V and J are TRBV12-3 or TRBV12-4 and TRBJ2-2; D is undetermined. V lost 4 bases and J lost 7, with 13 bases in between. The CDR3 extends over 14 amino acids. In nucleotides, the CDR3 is TGTGCCAGCAGTTGGTCCGGTTTTGGCGGGGAGCTGTTTTTT. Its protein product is CASSWSGFGGELFF.

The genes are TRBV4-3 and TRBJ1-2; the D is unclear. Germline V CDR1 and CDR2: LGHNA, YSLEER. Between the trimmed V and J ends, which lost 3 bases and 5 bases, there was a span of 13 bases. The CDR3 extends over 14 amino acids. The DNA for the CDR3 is TGCGCCAGCAGCCAGCGGAAAAAATCATATGGCTACACCTTC. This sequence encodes CASSQRKKSYGYTF.

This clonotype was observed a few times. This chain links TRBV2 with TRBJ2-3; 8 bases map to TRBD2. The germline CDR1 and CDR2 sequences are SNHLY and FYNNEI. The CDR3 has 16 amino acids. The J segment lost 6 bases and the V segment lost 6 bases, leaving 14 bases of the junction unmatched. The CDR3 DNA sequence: TGTGCCAGCAGGGCTTTACTAGCGGATCCCCAGGATACGCAGTATTTT. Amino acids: CASRALLADPQDTQYF. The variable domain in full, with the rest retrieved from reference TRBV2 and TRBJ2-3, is EPEVTQTPSHQVTQMGQEVILRCVPISNHLYFYWYRQILGQKVEFLVSFYNNEISEKSEIFDDQFSVERPDGSNFTLKIRSTKLEDSAMYFCASRALLADPQDTQYFGPGTRLTVL.

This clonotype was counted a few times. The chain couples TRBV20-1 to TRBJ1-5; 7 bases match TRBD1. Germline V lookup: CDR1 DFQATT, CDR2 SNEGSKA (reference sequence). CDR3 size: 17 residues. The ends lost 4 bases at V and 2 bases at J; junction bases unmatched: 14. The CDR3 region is CSAIPPIGTEGNQPQHF. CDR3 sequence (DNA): TGCAGTGCTATCCCACCTATCGGGACAGAAGGCAATCAGCCCCAGCATTTT.

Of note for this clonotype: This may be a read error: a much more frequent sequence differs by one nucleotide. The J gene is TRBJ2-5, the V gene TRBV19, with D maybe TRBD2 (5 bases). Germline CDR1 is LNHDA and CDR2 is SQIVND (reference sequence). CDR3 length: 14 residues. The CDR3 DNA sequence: TGTGCCAGTGCCCCCGGCGGCGGGCAAGGGACCCAGTACTTC. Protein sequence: CASAPGGGQGTQYF.

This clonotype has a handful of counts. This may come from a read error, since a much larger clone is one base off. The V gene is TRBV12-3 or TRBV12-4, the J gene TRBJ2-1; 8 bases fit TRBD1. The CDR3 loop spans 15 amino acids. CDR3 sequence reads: CASSSDRGTYNGQFF. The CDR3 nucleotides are TGTGCCAGCAGTTCAGACAGGGGAACATACAATGGGCAGTTCTTC.

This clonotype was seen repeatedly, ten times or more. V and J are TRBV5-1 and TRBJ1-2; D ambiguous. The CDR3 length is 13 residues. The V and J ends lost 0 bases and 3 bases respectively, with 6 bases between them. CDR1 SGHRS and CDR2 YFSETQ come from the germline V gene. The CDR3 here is CASSLALDYGYTF. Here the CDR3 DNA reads TGCGCCAGCAGCTTGGCCTTAGACTATGGCTACACCTTC.

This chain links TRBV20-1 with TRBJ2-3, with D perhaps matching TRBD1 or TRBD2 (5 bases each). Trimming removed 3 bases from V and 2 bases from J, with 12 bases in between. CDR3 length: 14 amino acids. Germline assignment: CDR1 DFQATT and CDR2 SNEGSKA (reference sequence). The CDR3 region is CSARPGAHTDTQYF. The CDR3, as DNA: TGCAGTGCTAGGCCCGGGGCACACACAGATACGCAGTATTTT.

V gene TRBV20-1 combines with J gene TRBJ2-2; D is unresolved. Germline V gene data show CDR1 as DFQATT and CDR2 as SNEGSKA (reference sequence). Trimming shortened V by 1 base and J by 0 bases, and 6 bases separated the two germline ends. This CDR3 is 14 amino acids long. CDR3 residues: CSARGAANTGELFF. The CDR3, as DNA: TGCAGTGCTAGAGGGGCAGCGAACACCGGGGAGCTGTTTTTT.

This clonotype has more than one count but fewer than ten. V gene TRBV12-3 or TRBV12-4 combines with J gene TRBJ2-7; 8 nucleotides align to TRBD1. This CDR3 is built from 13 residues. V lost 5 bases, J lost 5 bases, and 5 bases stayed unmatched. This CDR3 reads CASSPGQANEQYF. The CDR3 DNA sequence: TGTGCCAGCAGTCCGGGACAGGCCAACGAGCAGTACTTC.

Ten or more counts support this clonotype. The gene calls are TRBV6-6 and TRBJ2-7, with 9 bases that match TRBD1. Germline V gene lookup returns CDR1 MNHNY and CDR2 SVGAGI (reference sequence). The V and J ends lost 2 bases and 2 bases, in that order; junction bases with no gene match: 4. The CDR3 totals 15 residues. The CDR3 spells CASSYPGQGTYEQYF. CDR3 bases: TGTGCCAGCAGTTACCCCGGACAGGGGACCTACGAGCAGTACTTC.

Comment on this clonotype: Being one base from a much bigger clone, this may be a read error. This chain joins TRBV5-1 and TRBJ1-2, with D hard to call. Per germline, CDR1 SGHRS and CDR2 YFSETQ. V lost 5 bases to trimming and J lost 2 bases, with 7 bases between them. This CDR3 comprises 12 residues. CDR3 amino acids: CASREGNYGYTF. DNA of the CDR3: TGCGCCAGCAGAGAAGGGAACTATGGCTACACCTTC.

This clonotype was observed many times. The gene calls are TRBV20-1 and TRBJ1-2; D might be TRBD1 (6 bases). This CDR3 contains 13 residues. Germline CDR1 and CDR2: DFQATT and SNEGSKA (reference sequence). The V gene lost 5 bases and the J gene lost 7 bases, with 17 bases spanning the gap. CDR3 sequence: CSAAGAGAGGYTF. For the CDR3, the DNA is TGCAGTGCTGCGGGCGCAGGGGCAGGTGGCTACACCTTC.

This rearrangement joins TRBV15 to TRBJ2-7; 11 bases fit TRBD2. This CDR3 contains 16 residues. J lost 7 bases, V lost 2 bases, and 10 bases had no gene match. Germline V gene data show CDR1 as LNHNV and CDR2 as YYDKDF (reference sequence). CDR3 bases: TGTGCCACCAGCAGACACCAACTAGCGGGGGTGGGTGAGCAGTACTTC. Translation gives CATSRHQLAGVGEQYF.

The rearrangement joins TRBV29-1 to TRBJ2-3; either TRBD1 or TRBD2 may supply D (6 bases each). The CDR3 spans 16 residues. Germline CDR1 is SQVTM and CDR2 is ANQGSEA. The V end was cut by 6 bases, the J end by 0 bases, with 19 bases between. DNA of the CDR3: TGCAGCGTCCCCGGCGTTCGGGGGCTTAGCACAGATACGCAGTATTTT. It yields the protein CSVPGVRGLSTDTQYF.

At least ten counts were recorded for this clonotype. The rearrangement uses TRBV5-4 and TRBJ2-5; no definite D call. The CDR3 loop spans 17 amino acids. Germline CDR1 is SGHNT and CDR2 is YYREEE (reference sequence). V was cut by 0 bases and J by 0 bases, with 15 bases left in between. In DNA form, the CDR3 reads TGTGCCAGCAGCTTGGCTTTAGGACGTTCGGACCAAGAGACCCAGTACTTC. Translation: CASSLALGRSDQETQYF.

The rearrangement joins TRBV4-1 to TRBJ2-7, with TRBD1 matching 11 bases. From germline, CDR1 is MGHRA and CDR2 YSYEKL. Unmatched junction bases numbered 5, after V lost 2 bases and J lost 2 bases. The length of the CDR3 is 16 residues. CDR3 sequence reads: CASSQPGQGGTYEQYF. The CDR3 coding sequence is TGCGCCAGCAGCCAACCGGGACAGGGGGGCACCTACGAGCAGTACTTC.

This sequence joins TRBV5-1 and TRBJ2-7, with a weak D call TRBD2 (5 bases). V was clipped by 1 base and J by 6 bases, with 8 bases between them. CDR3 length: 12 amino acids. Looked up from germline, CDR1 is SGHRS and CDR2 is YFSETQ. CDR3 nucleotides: TGCGCCAGCAGCTTGTCGCGGGTCGAGCAGTACTTC. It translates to CASSLSRVEQYF. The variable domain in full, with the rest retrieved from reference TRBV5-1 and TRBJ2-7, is KAGVTQTPRYLIKTRGQQVTLSCSPISGHRSVSWYQQTPGQGLQFLFEYFSETQRNKGNFPGRFSGRQFSNSRSEMNVSTLELGDSALYLCASSLSRVEQYFGPGTRLTVT.

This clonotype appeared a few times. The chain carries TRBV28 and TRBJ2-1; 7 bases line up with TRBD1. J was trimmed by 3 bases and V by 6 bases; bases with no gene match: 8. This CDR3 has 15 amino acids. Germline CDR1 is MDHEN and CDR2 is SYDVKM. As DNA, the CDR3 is TGTGCCAGCAGACGGGACAGCGGATACTACAATGAGCAGTTCTTC. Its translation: CASRRDSGYYNEQFF.

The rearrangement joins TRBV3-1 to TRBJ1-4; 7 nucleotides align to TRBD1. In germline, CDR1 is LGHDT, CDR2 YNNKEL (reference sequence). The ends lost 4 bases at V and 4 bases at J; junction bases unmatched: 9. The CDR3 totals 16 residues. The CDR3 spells CASSPFRTGNNEKLFF. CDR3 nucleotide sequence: TGTGCCAGCAGCCCTTTTCGGACAGGCAATAATGAAAAACTGTTTTTT. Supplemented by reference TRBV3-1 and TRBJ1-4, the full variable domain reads DTAVSQTPKYLVTQMGNDKSIKCEQNLGHDTMYWYKQDSKKFLKIMFSYNNKELIINETVPNRFSPKSPDKAHLNLHINSLELGDSAVYFCASSPFRTGNNEKLFFGSGTQLSVL.